This passage covers 23 T cell receptor beta chains from one sample sequenced in a study of cytomegalovirus exposure and HLA in healthy donors. 60 Vbeta and 13 Jbeta primers were used in PCR. Method: immunoSEQ multiplex PCR; TCRdb's copy keeps in-frame clones and lacks some. The sample contains 80,000 to 100,000 clones, more than 60% of which appear only once. Sequencing used PBMCs. The receptors originated from a young man in good health and CMV-seropositive.

V is TRBV6-5 and J is TRBJ1-5; possible D gene TRBD1, 5 bases. Germline V gene sequence: CDR1 MNHEY, CDR2 SVGAGI. The CDR3 totals 14 residues. V was clipped by 6 bases and J by 3 bases, with 12 bases between them. CDR3: CASRPGGSNQPQHF. Written as DNA, the CDR3 is TGTGCCAGCAGACCTGGGGGGTCCAATCAGCCCCAGCATTTT.

The V call is TRBV19, the J call TRBJ1-6, with 10 bases lining up with TRBD1. J was trimmed by 9 bases and V by 2 bases; bases with no gene match: 1. Germline V gene sequence: CDR1 LNHDA, CDR2 SQIVND (reference sequence). This CDR3 is built from 14 residues. CDR3 loop: CASSIRDRGSPLHF. In DNA, the CDR3 is TGTGCCAGTAGTATACGGGACAGGGGTTCACCCCTCCACTTT.

This chain links TRBV27 with TRBJ2-2, with TRBD1 as a possible D gene (5 bases). This CDR3 is built from 18 residues. The germline V gene has CDR1 MNHEY and CDR2 SMNVEV (reference sequence). V lost 3 bases, J lost 6 bases, and 23 bases lay in between. The CDR3 loop reads CASSLGGKGRGVPGELFF. CDR3 nucleotide sequence: TGTGCCAGCAGTTTGGGTGGCAAGGGGCGCGGAGTTCCCGGGGAGCTGTTTTTT.

This chain uses TRBV5-1 with TRBJ2-3, with TRBD2 matching over 7 bases. The CDR3 loop spans 15 amino acids. Germline CDR1 and CDR2: SGHRS and YFSETQ. V shed 1 base, J shed 5 bases, and the junction held 7 bases outside the gene matches. The DNA for the CDR3 is TGCGCCAGCAGCTTGTATTGGGCGGGGGAAGATACGCAGTATTTT. Translating gives CASSLYWAGEDTQYF.

V and J are TRBV5-1 and TRBJ2-2; D possibly corresponds to TRBD1 (6 bases). V gave up 5 bases and J gave up 3 bases, with 11 bases separating them. Germline V CDR1 and CDR2: SGHRS, YFSETQ. This CDR3 is built from 14 residues. CDR3 sequence (DNA): TGCGCCAGCAGAGAACAGGGTGACACCGGGGAGCTGTTTTTT. It translates to CASREQGDTGELFF. Full variable domain (rest looked up from reference TRBV5-1 and TRBJ2-2): KAGVTQTPRYLIKTRGQQVTLSCSPISGHRSVSWYQQTPGQGLQFLFEYFSETQRNKGNFPGRFSGRQFSNSRSEMNVSTLELGDSALYLCASREQGDTGELFFGEGSRLTVL.

The gene calls are TRBV18 and TRBJ2-4, with D perhaps TRBD2 (6 bases). CDR3 length: 16 residues. CDR1 KGHSH and CDR2 LQKENI come from the germline V gene. V dropped 3 bases and J dropped 0 bases, with 12 bases sitting between them. CDR3 sequence reads: CASSPGGEVAKNIQYF. In DNA form, the CDR3 reads TGTGCCAGCTCACCGGGAGGAGAAGTAGCCAAAAACATTCAGTACTTC. Full variable domain (rest looked up from reference TRBV18 and TRBJ2-4): NAGVMQNPRHLVRRRGQEARLRCSPMKGHSHVYWYRQLPEEGLKFMVYLQKENIIDESGMPKERFSAEFPKEGPSILRIQQVVRGDSAAYFCASSPGGEVAKNIQYFGAGTRLSVL.

J is TRBJ2-7 and V is TRBV19, with D perhaps TRBD1 (6 bases). The germline V gene has CDR1 LNHDA and CDR2 SQIVND (reference sequence). The CDR3 totals 13 residues. The ends were cut back, 5 bases at V and 4 bases at J, with 12 bases in the middle. Here the CDR3 DNA reads TGTGCCAGTAGTGGATCCACAGGGTACGAGCAGTACTTC. Translated: CASSGSTGYEQYF.

CDR3 amino acids: CATLTPIYGYTF. CDR3 nucleotides: TGTGCCACCTTGACTCCAATCTATGGCTACACCTTC. This chain links TRBV5-4 with TRBJ1-2; D unresolved. In germline, CDR1 is SGHNT, CDR2 YYREEE (reference sequence). V shed 9 bases and J shed 4 bases, with 13 bases lying between them. This CDR3 is 12 amino acids long.

This clone was recorded once. J is TRBJ2-5 and V is TRBV6-5; TRBD2 matches 8 bases. Germline V lookup: CDR1 MNHEY, CDR2 SVGAGI. The CDR3 totals 14 residues. V dropped 6 bases and J dropped 5; count of bases not matched to a gene: 8. CDR3 nucleotide sequence: TGTGCCAGCAGGCGGGGGGCTCTCGGGGAGACCCAGTACTTC. The encoded protein is CASRRGALGETQYF.

This clone was found a few times. This chain links TRBV19 with TRBJ1-4; 7 positions match TRBD1. The V segment lost 6 bases and the J segment 5 bases; nucleotides outside the gene matches: 6. The V gene's germline CDR1 is LNHDA and CDR2 SQIVND (reference sequence). The CDR3 is 14 residues long. CDR3 bases: TGTGCCAGTAGCGTCAGGGGGAAGAATGAAAAACTGTTTTTT. Encoded protein: CASSVRGKNEKLFF.

The chain uses TRBV29-1 and TRBJ1-4, with D possibly being TRBD1 (6 bases). In germline, CDR1 is SQVTM, CDR2 ANQGSEA. The CDR3 covers 16 residues. The V and J ends lost 6 bases and 0 bases respectively, with 17 bases between them. CDR3 bases: TGCAGCGTGGCACAGGGAGCGGTCGCAACTAATGAAAAACTGTTTTTT. It yields the protein CSVAQGAVATNEKLFF.

J is TRBJ2-7 and V is TRBV7-9; TRBD1 agrees at 10 bases. CDR3 length: 16 amino acids. After removal of 4 bases from V and 3 bases from J, the junction contained 9 bases not matched to a gene. The germline V gene encodes CDR1 SEHNR and CDR2 FQNEAQ (reference sequence). The CDR3 DNA sequence: TGTGCCAGCAGCTCAAACACCGGGACAGGGGACTACGAGCAGTACTTC. Protein: CASSSNTGTGDYEQYF.

The chain is built from TRBV2 and TRBJ1-2; tentatively, D is TRBD1 (6 bases). The V end was cut by 2 bases, the J end by 6 bases, with 19 bases between. CDR1 is SNHLY and CDR2 is FYNNEI in the germline V gene. The CDR3 is 16 residues long. This chain's CDR3 is CASSESARQVFDGYTF. CDR3 nucleotides: TGTGCCAGCAGTGAATCAGCCCGACAGGTTTTTGATGGCTACACCTTC.

The chain links TRBV7-7 to TRBJ2-7; D unclear. The V gene's germline CDR1 is SSHAT and CDR2 FNYEAQ (reference sequence). V was pared by 1 base and J by 5 bases, with 6 bases between. The CDR3 runs 12 residues. CDR3 sequence: CASSLGADEQYF. DNA for the CDR3: TGTGCCAGCAGCTTAGGAGCCGACGAGCAGTACTTC.

Here the CDR3 reads CASSQVVQGVDEQYF. The CDR3 region has the DNA TGCGCCAGCAGCCAAGTGGTACAGGGAGTTGACGAGCAGTACTTC. The chain uses TRBV4-1 and TRBJ2-7, with D perhaps TRBD1 (6 bases). The CDR3 extends over 15 amino acids. Trimming left V 1 base short and J 5 bases short, with 15 bases between. CDR1 and CDR2 from the germline V gene are MGHRA and YSYEKL.

The V gene is TRBV29-1, the J gene TRBJ2-5; the D gene is possibly TRBD1 (8 bases). The CDR3 totals 16 residues. CDR1 SQVTM and CDR2 ANQGSEA come from the germline V gene. Trimming pared 0 bases from V and 6 bases from J, leaving 20 bases between. DNA for the CDR3: TGCAGCGTTGAAGACAGGGGGCTGGGGAGGGTTAAGACCCAGTACTTC. Residues: CSVEDRGLGRVKTQYF.

The chain combines TRBV2 with TRBJ2-7; D may be TRBD1 (5 bases). V was clipped by 5 bases and J by 2 bases, with 16 bases between them. This CDR3 spans 15 amino acids. Germline lookup yields CDR1 SNHLY and CDR2 FYNNEI. The CDR3, as DNA: TGTGCCAGCAGTCCAGACAGACCCCCACCCTACGAGCAGTACTTC. This sequence encodes CASSPDRPPPYEQYF.

This clone was recorded only once. The genes are TRBV27 and TRBJ2-1, with D possibly TRBD2 on 7 matching bases. Germline CDR1 and CDR2: MNHEY and SMNVEV (reference sequence). The CDR3 runs 13 residues. The ends were cut back, 7 bases at V and 6 bases at J, with 13 bases in the middle. CDR3 sequence: CASKKGGPNEQFF. For the CDR3, the DNA is TGTGCCAGCAAAAAGGGGGGGCCCAATGAGCAGTTCTTC.

The rearrangement joins TRBV6-1 to TRBJ2-1; TRBD2 might be the D (6 bases). Germline V gives CDR1 MNHNS, CDR2 SASEGT. The CDR3 extends over 15 amino acids. Between the trimmed V and J ends, which lost 2 bases and 8 bases, there was a span of 16 bases. DNA for the CDR3: TGTGCCAGCAGTGAAAGGGCTAGCGCGGTGGATGAGCAGTTCTTC. It translates to CASSERASAVDEQFF.

The chain uses TRBV13 and TRBJ2-3, with 8 positions matching TRBD2. Per the germline V gene, CDR1 is PRHDT and CDR2 is FYEKMQ (reference sequence). This CDR3 has 16 residues. With 1 base clipped from V and 3 bases from J, the junction kept 6 bases outside the gene matches. The CDR3 sequence: CASSLETSVGTDTQYF. CDR3 DNA sequence: TGTGCCAGCAGCTTAGAGACTAGCGTGGGGACAGATACGCAGTATTTT.

This chain connects TRBV28 to TRBJ1-2; no clear D gene. V was trimmed by 5 bases and J by 6 bases, leaving 10 bases between them. Germline values: CDR1 MDHEN, CDR2 SYDVKM. This CDR3 region has 12 residues. CDR3 nucleotide sequence: TGTGCCAGCAGTCGGGGAGCAAATGGCTACACCTTC. Protein sequence: CASSRGANGYTF.

The J gene is TRBJ2-7, the V gene TRBV18; TRBD1 might be the D (6 bases). Germline CDR1 KGHSH, CDR2 LQKENI. The V end was cut by 1 base, the J end by 6 bases, with 10 bases between. The CDR3 extends over 13 amino acids. The CDR3 region is CASSPLLGGEQYF. The CDR3 DNA reads as TGTGCCAGCTCACCACTATTAGGGGGCGAGCAGTACTTC.

This clone was picked up a small number of times. The rearrangement uses TRBV5-4 and TRBJ2-2; tentative D call: TRBD2 (6 bases). This CDR3 comprises 17 residues. V gave up 1 base and J gave up 0 bases, with 13 bases separating them. Germline lookup yields CDR1 SGHNT and CDR2 YYREEE (reference sequence). The DNA for the CDR3 is TGTGCCAGCAGCTTGTACAGCCGACTAGCGAACACCGGGGAGCTGTTTTTT. This encodes CASSLYSRLANTGELFF.